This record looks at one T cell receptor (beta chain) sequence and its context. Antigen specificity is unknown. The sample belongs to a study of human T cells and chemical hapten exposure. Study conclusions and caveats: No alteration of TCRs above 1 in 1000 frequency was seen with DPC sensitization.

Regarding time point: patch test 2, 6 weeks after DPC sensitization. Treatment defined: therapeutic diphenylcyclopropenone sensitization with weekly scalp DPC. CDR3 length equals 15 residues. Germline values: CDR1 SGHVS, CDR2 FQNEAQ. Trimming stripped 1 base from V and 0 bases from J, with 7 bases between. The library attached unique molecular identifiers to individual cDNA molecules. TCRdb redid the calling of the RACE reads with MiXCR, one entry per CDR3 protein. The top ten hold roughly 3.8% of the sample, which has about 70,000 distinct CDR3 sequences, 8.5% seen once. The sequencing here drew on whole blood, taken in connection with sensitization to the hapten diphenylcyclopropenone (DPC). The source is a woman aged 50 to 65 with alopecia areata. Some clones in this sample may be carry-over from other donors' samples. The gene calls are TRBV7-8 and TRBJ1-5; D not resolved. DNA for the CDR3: TGTGCCAGCAGCTTAGGGCGCCTTAGCAATCAGCCCCAGCATTTT. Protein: CASSLGRLSNQPQHF.